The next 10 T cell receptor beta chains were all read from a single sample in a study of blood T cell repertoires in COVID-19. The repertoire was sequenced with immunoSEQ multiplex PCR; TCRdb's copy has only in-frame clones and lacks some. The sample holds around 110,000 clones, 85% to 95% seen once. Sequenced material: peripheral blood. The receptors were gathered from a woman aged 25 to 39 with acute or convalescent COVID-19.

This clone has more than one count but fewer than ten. The CDR3: CASSESRGQGSYNEQFF. CDR3 nucleotide sequence: TGCGCCAGCAGCGAATCCCGGGGACAGGGATCCTACAATGAGCAGTTCTTC. J is TRBJ2-1 and V is TRBV10-1; TRBD1 matches 9 bases. CDR1 and CDR2 from the germline V gene are WNHNN and SYGVQD (reference sequence). V lost 6 bases and J lost 1; bases outside the gene matches: 10. The CDR3 totals 17 residues.

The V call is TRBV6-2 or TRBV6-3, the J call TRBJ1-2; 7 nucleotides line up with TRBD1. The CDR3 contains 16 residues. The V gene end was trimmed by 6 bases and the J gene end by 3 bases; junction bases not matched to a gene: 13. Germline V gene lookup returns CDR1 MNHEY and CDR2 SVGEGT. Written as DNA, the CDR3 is TGTGCCAGCAGCTCCCAATCCGGGACAGCTTACTATGGCTACACCTTC. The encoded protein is CASSSQSGTAYYGYTF.

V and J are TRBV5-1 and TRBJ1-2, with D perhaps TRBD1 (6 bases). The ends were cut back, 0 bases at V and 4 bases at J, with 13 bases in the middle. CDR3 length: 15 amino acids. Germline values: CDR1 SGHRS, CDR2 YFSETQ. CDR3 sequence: CASSLATTGSYGYTF. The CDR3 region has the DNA TGCGCCAGCAGCTTGGCGACGACAGGTAGCTATGGCTACACCTTC.

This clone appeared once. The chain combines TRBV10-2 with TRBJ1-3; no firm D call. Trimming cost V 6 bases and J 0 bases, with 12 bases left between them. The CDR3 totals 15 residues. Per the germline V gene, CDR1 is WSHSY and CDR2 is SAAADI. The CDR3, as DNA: TGCGCCAGCAGCCAAGGAGGGAGCTCTGGAAACACCATATATTTT. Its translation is CASSQGGSSGNTIYF.

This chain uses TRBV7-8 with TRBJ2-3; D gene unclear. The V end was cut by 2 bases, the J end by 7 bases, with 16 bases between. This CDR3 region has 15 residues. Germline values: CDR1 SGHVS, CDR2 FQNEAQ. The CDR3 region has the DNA TGTGCCAGCAGCTTAAATCCCAGCGCACGTCATACGCAGTATTTT. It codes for CASSLNPSARHTQYF.

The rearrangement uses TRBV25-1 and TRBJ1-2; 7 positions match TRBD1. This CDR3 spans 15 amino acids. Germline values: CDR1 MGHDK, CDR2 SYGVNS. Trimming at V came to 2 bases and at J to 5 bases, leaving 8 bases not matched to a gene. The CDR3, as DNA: TGTGCCAGCAGTGAAAGGGGGCGCGGGAGGTATGGCTACACCTTC. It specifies CASSERGRGRYGYTF.

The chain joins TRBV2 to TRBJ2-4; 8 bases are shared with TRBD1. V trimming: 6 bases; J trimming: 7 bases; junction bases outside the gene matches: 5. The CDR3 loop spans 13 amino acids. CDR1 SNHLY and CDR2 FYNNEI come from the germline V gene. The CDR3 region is CASRDGQGNIQYF. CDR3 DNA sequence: TGTGCCAGCAGAGACGGACAGGGTAACATTCAGTACTTC.

The DNA for the CDR3 is TGTGCCACCAGCAGGGGAAAACAGCCCCAGCATTTT. Translated, it gives CATSRGKQPQHF. The chain uses TRBV12-3 or TRBV12-4 and TRBJ1-5; possibly TRBD1 for D (6 bases). V lost 10 bases and J lost 7, with 14 bases in between. This CDR3 is built from 12 residues.

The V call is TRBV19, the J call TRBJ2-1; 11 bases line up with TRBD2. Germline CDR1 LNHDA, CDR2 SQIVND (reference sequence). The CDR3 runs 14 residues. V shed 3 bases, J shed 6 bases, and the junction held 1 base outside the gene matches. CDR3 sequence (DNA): TGTGCCAGTAGTATTAGCGGGAGGGCCAATGAGCAGTTCTTC. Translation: CASSISGRANEQFF.

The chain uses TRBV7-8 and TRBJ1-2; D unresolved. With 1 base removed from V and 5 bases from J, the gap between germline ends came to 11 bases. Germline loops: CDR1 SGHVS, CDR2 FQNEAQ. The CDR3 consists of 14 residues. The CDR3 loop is CASSLGRSSYGYTF. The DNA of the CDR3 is TGTGCCAGCAGCTTAGGAAGGAGCTCGTATGGCTACACCTTC.